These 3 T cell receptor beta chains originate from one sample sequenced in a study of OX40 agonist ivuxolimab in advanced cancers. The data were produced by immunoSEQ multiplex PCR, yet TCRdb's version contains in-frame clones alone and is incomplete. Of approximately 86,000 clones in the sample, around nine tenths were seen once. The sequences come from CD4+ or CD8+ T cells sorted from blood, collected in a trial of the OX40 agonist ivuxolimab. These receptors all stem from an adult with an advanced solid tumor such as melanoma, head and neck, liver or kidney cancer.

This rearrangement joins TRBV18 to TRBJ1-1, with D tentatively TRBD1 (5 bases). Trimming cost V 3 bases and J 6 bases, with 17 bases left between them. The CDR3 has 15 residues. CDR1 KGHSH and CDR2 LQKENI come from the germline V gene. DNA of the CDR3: TGTGCCAGCTCACCCCCCGGAGGGGAAGGATCTGAAGCTTTCTTT. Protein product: CASSPPGGEGSEAFF.

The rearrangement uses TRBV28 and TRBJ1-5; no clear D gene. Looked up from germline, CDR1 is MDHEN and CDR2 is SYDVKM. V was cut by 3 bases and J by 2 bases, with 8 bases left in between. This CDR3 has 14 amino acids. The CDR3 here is CASSLRQRNQPQHF. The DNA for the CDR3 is TGTGCCAGCAGTTTGCGGCAGCGCAATCAGCCCCAGCATTTT.

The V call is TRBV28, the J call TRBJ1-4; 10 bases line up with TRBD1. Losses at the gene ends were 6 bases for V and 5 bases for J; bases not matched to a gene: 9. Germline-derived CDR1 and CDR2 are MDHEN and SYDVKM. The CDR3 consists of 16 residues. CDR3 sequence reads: CASRPFPGQGNEKLFF. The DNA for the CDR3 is TGTGCCAGCAGGCCATTTCCGGGACAGGGGAATGAAAAACTGTTTTTT.